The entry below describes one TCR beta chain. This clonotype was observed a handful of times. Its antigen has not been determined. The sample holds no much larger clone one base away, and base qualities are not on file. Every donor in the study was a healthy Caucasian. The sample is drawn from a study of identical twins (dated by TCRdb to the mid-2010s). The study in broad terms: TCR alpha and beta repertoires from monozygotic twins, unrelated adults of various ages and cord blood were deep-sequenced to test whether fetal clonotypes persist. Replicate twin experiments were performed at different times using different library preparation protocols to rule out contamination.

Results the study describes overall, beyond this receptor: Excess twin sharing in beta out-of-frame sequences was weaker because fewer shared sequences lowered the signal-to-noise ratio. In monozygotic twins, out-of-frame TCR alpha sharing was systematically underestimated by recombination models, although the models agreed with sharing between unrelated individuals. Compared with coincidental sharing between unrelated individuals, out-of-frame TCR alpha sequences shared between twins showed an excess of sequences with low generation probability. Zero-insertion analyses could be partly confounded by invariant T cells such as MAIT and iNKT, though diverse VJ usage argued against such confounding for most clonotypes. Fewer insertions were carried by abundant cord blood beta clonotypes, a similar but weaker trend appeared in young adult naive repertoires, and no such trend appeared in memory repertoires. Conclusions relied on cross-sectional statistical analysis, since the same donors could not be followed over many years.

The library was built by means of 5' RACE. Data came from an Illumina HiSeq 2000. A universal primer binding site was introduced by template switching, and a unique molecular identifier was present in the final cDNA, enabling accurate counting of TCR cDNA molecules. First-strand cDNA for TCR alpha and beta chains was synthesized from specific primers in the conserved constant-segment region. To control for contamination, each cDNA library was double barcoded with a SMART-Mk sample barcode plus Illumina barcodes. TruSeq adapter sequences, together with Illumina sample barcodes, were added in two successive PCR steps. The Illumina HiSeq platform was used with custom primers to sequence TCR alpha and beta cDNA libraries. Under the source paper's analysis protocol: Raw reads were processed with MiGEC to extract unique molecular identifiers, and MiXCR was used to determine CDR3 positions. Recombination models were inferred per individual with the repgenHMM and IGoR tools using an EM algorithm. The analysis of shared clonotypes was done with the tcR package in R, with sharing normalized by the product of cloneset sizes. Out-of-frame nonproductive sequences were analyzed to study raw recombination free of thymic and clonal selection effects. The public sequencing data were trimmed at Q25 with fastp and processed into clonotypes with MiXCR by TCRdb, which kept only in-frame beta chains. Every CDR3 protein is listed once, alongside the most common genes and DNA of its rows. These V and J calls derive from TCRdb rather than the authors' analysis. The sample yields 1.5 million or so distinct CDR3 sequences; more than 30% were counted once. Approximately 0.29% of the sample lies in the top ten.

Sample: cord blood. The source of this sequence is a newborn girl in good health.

CDR3 protein: CASSLYRGPETQYF. Read as DNA, the sequence is TGTGCCAGCAGCTTGTACAGGGGGCCGGAGACCCAGTACTTC. Here the chain combines TRBV11-2 and TRBJ2-7, and 9 bases in between align with TRBD1. The end of the DNA fits TRBJ2-5 better, so the J call may be wrong. CDR1 and CDR2 are drawn from the germline V gene: SGHAT, FQNNGV. Including cysteine and phenylalanine, the CDR3 has 14 amino acids. Only the CDR3 DNA stays, 42 bases, in frame from base 1.